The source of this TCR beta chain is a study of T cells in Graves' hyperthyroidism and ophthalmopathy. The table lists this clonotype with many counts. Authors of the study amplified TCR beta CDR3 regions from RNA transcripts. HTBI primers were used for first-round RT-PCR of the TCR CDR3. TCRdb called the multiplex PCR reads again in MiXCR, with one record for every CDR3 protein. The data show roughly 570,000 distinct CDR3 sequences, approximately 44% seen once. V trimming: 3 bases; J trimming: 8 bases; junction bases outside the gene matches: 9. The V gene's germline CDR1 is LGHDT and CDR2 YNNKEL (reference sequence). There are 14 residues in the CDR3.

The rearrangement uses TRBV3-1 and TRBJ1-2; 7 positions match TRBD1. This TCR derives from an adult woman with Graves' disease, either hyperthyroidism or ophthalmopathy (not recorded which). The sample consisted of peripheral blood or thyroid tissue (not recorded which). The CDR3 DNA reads TGTGCCAGCAGCCACGACGACAGGGTTCGAGGCTACACCTTC. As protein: CASSHDDRVRGYTF.